This T cell receptor (beta chain) was sequenced during a study of blood T cell repertoires in COVID-19. V was trimmed by 2 bases and J by 2 bases, leaving 12 bases between them. Germline V CDR1 and CDR2: LGHDT, YNNKEL (reference sequence). This CDR3 spans 16 amino acids. Libraries were prepared by immunoSEQ multiplex PCR; TCRdb keeps only in-frame clonotypes and omits some of them. Of approximately 160,000 clones listed, 81% were seen once; the top ten hold 9.5% to 12%. Sequenced input: peripheral blood. This clonotype was obtained from a man in his 60s with active or convalescent COVID-19. The rearrangement uses TRBV3-1 (or the pseudogene TRBV3-2) and TRBJ2-2; possible D gene TRBD1, 7 bases. The CDR3 DNA reads TGTGCCAGCAGCCAACTCGGAGGGGGCAACACCGGGGAGCTGTTTTTT. Residues: CASSQLGGGNTGELFF.